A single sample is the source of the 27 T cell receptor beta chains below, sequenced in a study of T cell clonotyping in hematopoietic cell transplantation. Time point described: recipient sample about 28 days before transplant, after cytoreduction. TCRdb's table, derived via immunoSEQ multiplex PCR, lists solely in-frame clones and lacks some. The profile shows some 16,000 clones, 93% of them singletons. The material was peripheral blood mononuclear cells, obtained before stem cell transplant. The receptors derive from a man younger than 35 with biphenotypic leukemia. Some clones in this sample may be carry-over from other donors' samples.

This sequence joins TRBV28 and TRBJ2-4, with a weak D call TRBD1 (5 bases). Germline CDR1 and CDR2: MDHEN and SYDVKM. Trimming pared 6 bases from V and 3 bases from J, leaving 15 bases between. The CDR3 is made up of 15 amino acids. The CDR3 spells CASRGADSGKNIQYF. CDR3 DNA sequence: TGTGCCAGCAGAGGGGCAGACTCAGGCAAAAACATTCAGTACTTC.

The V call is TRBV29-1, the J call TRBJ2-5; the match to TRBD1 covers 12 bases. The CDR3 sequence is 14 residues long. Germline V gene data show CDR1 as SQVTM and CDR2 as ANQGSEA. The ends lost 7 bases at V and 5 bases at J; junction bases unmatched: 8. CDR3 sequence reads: CSATRDRGRETQYF. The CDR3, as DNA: TGCAGCGCTACCCGGGACAGGGGGCGCGAGACCCAGTACTTC. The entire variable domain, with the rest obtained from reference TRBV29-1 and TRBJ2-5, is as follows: SAVISQKPSRDICQRGTSLTIQCQVDSQVTMMFWYRQQPGQSLTLIATANQGSEATYESGFVIDKFPISRPNLTFSTLTVSNMSPEDSSIYLCSATRDRGRETQYFGPGTRLLVL.

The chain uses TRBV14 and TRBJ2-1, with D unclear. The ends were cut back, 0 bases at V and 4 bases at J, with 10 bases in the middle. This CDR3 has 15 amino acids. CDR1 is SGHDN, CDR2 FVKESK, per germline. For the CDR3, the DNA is TGTGCCAGCAGCCAAGATTGGACGGCTTACAATGAGCAGTTCTTC. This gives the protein CASSQDWTAYNEQFF.

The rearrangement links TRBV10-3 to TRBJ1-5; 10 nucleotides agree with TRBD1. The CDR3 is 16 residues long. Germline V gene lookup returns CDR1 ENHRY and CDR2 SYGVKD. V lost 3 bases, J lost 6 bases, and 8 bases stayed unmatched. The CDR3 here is CAISDSGTGDRQPQHF. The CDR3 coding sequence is TGTGCCATCAGTGATTCGGGGACAGGGGACCGTCAGCCCCAGCATTTT.

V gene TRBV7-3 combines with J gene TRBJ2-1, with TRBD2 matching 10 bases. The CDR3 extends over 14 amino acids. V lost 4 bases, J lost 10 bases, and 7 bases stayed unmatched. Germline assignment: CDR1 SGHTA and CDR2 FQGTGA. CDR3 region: CASSSLAGGQEQFF. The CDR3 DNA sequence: TGTGCCAGCAGCTCCTTAGCGGGGGGTCAGGAGCAGTTCTTC.

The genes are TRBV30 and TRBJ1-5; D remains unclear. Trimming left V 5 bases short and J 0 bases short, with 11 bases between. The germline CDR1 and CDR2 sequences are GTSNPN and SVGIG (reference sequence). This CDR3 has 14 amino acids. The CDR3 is CAWGTAVSNQPQHF. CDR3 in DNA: TGTGCCTGGGGCACAGCCGTTAGCAATCAGCCCCAGCATTTT. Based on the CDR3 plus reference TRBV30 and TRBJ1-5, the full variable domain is SQTIHQWPATLVQPVGSPLSLECTVEGTSNPNLYWYRQAAGRGLQLLFYSVGIGQISSEVPQNLSASRPQDRQFILSSKKLLLSDSGFYLCAWGTAVSNQPQHFGDGTRLSIL.

As DNA, the CDR3 is TGCGCCAGCAGGAAAGGGATGTTAGCGGGGCTGGATACGCAGTATTTT. Translated: CASRKGMLAGLDTQYF. V gene TRBV4-1 combines with J gene TRBJ2-3, with 8 nucleotides matching TRBD2. CDR1 MGHRA and CDR2 YSYEKL come from the germline V gene. This CDR3 has 16 amino acids. The V segment lost 6 bases and the J segment 6 bases; nucleotides outside the gene matches: 14.

The CDR3 DNA sequence: TGCGCCAGCAGTGGAGGGGGCACGAATAATTCACCCCTCCACTTT. It codes for CASSGGGTNNSPLHF. The chain employs TRBV10-2 and TRBJ1-6, with 7 positions matching TRBD1. The V and J ends lost 4 bases and 5 bases, in that order; junction bases with no gene match: 5. Germline loops: CDR1 WSHSY, CDR2 SAAADI. The CDR3 runs 15 residues.

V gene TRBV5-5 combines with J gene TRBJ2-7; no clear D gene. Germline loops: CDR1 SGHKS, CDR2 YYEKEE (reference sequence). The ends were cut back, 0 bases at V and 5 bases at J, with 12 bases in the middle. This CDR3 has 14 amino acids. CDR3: CASSLGWGIHEQYF. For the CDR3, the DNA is TGTGCCAGCAGCTTGGGTTGGGGAATCCACGAGCAGTACTTC.

CDR3 bases: TGTGCCTGGAGCAGACAGGGGTTCTATGGCTACACCTTC. This sequence encodes CAWSRQGFYGYTF. The V gene is TRBV30, the J gene TRBJ1-2; 8 bases line up with TRBD1. V dropped 3 bases and J dropped 4; count of bases not matched to a gene: 4. Germline-derived CDR1 and CDR2 are GTSNPN and SVGIG (reference sequence). The CDR3 length is 13 residues.

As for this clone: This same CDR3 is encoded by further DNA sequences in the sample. For the CDR3, the DNA is TGTGCCAGTAGTACAGACGGATGGGACACTGAAGCTTTCTTT. It is translated as CASSTDGWDTEAFF. This chain joins TRBV25-1 and TRBJ1-1, with D unclear. Germline V gives CDR1 MGHDK, CDR2 SYGVNS. The V and J ends lost 9 bases and 3 bases respectively, with 17 bases between them. The length of the CDR3 is 14 residues.

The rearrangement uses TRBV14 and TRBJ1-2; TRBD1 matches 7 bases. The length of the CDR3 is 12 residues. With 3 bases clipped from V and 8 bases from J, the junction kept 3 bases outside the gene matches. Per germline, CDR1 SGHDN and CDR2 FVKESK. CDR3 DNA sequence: TGTGCCAGCAGCCATACAGGGGCCGGCTACACCTTC. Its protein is CASSHTGAGYTF.

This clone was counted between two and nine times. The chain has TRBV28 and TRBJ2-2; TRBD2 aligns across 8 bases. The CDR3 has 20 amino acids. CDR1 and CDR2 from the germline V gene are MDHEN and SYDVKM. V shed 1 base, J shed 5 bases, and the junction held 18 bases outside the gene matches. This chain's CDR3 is CASSLSPPAVAGLWTGELFF. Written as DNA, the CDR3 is TGTGCCAGCAGTTTATCCCCCCCTGCGGTAGCGGGGCTATGGACCGGGGAGCTGTTTTTT.

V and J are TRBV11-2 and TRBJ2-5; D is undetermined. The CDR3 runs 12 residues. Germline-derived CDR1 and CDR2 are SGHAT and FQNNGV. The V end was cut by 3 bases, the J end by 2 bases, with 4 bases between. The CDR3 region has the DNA TGTGCCAGCAGCTTGGGACAAGAGACCCAGTACTTC. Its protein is CASSLGQETQYF.

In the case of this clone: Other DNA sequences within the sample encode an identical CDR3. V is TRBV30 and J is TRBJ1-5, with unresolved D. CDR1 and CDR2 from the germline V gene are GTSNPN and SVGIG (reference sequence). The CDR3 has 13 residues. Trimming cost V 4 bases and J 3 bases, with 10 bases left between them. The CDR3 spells CAWNPGFNQPQHF. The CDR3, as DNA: TGTGCCTGGAACCCAGGTTTCAATCAGCCCCAGCATTTT.

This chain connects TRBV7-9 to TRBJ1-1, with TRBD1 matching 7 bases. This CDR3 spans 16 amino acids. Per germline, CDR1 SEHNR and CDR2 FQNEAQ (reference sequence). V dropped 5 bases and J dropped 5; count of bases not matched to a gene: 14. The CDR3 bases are TGTGCCAGCAGCCCTCAGGGGGGACACCTAAGTACTGAAGCTTTCTTT. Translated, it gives CASSPQGGHLSTEAFF.

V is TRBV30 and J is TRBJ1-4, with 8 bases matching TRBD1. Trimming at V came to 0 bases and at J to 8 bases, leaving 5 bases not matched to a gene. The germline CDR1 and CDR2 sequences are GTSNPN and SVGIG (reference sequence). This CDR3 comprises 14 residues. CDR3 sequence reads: CAWSVDRVVEKLFF. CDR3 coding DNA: TGTGCCTGGAGTGTGGACAGGGTTGTGGAAAAACTGTTTTTT.

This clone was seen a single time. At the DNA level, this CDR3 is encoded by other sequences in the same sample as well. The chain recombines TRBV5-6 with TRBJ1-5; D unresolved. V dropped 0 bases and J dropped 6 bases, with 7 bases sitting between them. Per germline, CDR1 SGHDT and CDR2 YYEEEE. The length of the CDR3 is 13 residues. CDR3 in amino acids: CASSLARGQPQHF. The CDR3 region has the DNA TGTGCCAGCAGCTTGGCCCGTGGTCAGCCCCAGCATTTT.

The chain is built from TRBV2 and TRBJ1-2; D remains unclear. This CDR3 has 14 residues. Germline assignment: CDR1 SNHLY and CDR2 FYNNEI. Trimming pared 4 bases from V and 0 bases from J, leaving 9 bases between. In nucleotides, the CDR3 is TGTGCCAGCAGTGCTGCAGGAGCTAACTATGGCTACACCTTC. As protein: CASSAAGANYGYTF.

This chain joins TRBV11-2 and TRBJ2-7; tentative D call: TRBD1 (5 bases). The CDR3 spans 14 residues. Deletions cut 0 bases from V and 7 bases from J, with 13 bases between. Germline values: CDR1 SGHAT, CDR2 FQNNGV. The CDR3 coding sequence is TGTGCCAGCAGCTTAGAAGGGGTCTTGGGAGAGCAGTACTTC. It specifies CASSLEGVLGEQYF.

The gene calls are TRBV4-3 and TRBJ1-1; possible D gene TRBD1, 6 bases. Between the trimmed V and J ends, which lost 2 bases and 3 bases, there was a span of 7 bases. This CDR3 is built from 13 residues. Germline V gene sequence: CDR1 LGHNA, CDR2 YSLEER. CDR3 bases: TGCGCCAGCAGCCAACAGGGGTACACTGAAGCTTTCTTT. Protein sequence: CASSQQGYTEAFF.

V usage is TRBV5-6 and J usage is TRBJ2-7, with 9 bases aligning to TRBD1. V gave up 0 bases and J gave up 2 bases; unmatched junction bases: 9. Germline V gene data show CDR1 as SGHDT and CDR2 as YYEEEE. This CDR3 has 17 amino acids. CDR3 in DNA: TGTGCCAGCAGCTTGGCCTCGGGGACAGGGATCCCCTACGAGCAGTACTTC. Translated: CASSLASGTGIPYEQYF.

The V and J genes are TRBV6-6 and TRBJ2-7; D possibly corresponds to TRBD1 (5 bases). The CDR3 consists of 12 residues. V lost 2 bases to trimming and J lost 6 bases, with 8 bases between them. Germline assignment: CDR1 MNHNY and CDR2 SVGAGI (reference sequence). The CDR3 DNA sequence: TGTGCCAGCAGTTACGAAAGGGGCGAGCAGTACTTC. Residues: CASSYERGEQYF.

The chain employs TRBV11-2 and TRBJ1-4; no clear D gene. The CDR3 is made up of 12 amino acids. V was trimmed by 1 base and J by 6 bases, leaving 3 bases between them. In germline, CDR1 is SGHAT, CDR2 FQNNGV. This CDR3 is CASSLGYEKLFF. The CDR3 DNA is TGTGCCAGCAGCTTAGGATATGAAAAACTGTTTTTT.

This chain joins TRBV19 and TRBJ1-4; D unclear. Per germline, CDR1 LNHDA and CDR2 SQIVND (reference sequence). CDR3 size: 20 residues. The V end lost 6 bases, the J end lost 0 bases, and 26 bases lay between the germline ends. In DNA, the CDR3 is TGTGCCAGTAGCAACCGTGCCGTGGATCCGAGCCGAGCAACTAATGAAAAACTGTTTTTT. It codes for CASSNRAVDPSRATNEKLFF.

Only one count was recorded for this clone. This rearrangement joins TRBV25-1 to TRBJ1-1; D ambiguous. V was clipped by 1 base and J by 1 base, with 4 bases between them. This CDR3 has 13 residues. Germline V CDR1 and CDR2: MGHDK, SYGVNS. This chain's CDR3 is CASSEWANTEAFF. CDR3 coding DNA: TGTGCCAGCAGTGAATGGGCGAACACTGAAGCTTTCTTT.

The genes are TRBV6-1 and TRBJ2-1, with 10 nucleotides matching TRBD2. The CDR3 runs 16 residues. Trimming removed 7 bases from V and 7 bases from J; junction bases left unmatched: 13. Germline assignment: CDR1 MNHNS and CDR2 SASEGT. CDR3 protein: CASTEAGGEGGNEQFF. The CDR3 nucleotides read TGTGCCAGCACCGAAGCGGGGGGGGAAGGAGGGAATGAGCAGTTCTTC.